Below, one TCR beta chain is given with its context. Trimming removed 4 bases at V and 2 bases at J, with 10 bases between. CDR1 and CDR2 (germline): SGHRS, YFSETQ. The CDR3 spans 13 residues. The data stem from a study of T-cell memory formation after mild COVID-19. TCRdb used MiXCR to reprocess the 5' RACE reads, holding one entry per CDR3 protein. The sample has about 350,000 distinct CDR3 sequences, roughly an eighth seen once. This chain uses TRBV5-1 with TRBJ2-7; the D gene is possibly TRBD1 (5 bases). The receptor comes from a man aged 18 to 29 who had mild COVID-19 (a few samples of this study predate the infection). Cell type and time point are not known. Sequencing input: PBMCs or a T cell subset sorted from them (not recorded which). CDR3 nucleotide sequence: TGCGCCAGCAGCGTAGACAGACCCTACGAGCAGTACTTC. Protein product: CASSVDRPYEQYF.